Following are 12 T cell receptor beta chains from one sample sequenced in a study of T cells in Graves' hyperthyroidism and ophthalmopathy. The TCR beta CDR3 regions underwent amplification using RNA transcripts as the source. First-round RT-PCR targeting the TCR CDR3 was performed with the HTBI primer set. From the multiplex PCR reads, TCRdb called clonotypes with MiXCR, one entry per CDR3 protein. Altogether under 300,000 distinct CDR3 sequences are present, about 13% being singletons, with the ten largest covering roughly 7.7%. Sequencing was carried out using blood. The receptors stem from a woman between 40 and 50 years old with Graves' hyperthyroidism.

This clonotype showed up many times. The gene calls are TRBV11-2 and TRBJ2-1; 9 bases agree with TRBD2. The CDR3 is made up of 13 amino acids. With 4 bases clipped from V and 6 bases from J, the junction kept 1 base outside the gene matches. Per germline, CDR1 SGHAT and CDR2 FQNNGV. The CDR3 loop is CASSSTSGNEQFF. In DNA form, the CDR3 reads TGTGCCAGCAGCTCGACTAGCGGCAATGAGCAGTTCTTC.

This clonotype appeared many times. The chain links TRBV7-9 to TRBJ2-7; 8 bases line up with TRBD2. The CDR3 runs 15 residues. V was clipped by 2 bases and J by 0 bases; unmatched bases: 3. CDR1 and CDR2 (germline): SEHNR, FQNEAQ (reference sequence). CDR3 sequence (DNA): TGTGCCAGCAGCTTAAGCGGGAGTAACTCCTACGAGCAGTACTTC. Translation gives CASSLSGSNSYEQYF.

This clonotype was recorded many times. The chain couples TRBV20-1 to TRBJ2-3; 9 bases match TRBD2. There are 13 residues in the CDR3. V was clipped by 3 bases and J by 9 bases; unmatched bases: 7. The germline CDR1 and CDR2 sequences are DFQATT and SNEGSKA (reference sequence). The chain's CDR3 is CSARGSGSLTQYF. The CDR3 DNA follows: TGCAGTGCTAGGGGTAGCGGGAGTCTCACGCAGTATTTT.

This clonotype was observed many times. J is TRBJ1-2 and V is TRBV6-1, with unresolved D. The V gene lost 6 bases and the J gene lost 4 bases, with 18 bases spanning the gap. This CDR3 comprises 15 residues. The germline gives CDR1 MNHNS, CDR2 SASEGT. The CDR3 sequence is CASRPRWQTFYGYTF. The CDR3 DNA sequence: TGTGCCAGCAGGCCGAGGTGGCAGACCTTCTATGGCTACACCTTC.

This clonotype has a handful of counts. A read error may explain this, as a much larger clone is one base away. The gene calls are TRBV2 and TRBJ2-3; D gene unclear. The closer fit of TRBJ1-5 to the DNA end suggests the J call may be wrong. The CDR3 sequence is 11 residues long. Per the germline V gene, CDR1 is SNHLY and CDR2 is FYNNEI. In DNA, the CDR3 is TGTGCCAGCAGGGGATTTGATACGCAGCATTTT. Its translation: CASRGFDTQHF.

V usage is TRBV14 and J usage is TRBJ2-3; D is possibly TRBD2 (5 bases). Per the germline V gene, CDR1 is SGHDN and CDR2 is FVKESK. Deletions cut 5 bases from V and 0 bases from J, with 12 bases between. The CDR3 totals 15 residues. The CDR3 DNA reads TGTGCCAGCAGCTCACTAGGTAGCAGCACAGATACGCAGTATTTT. Residues: CASSSLGSSTDTQYF.

This clonotype was counted at least ten times. The rearrangement uses TRBV28 and TRBJ1-5; D uncertain. The CDR3 length is 14 residues. Germline V CDR1 and CDR2: MDHEN, SYDVKM. V lost 5 bases to trimming and J lost 0 bases, with 8 bases between them. The CDR3 region is CASSTAASNQPQHF. The CDR3 DNA sequence: TGTGCCAGCAGTACTGCGGCTAGCAATCAGCCCCAGCATTTT.

This clonotype was found many times. The rearrangement links TRBV30 to TRBJ2-1, with D perhaps matching TRBD1 (5 bases). Per germline, CDR1 GTSNPN and CDR2 SVGIG (reference sequence). This CDR3 is built from 13 residues. V lost 0 bases, J lost 4 bases, and 7 bases lay in between. CDR3 in DNA: TGTGCCTGGAGTGTCCAGGGATACAATGAGCAGTTCTTC. Its protein is CAWSVQGYNEQFF.

Many counts were recorded for this clonotype. This chain connects TRBV6-1 to TRBJ2-5; 9 bases line up with TRBD1. The V and J ends lost 6 bases and 4 bases, in that order; junction bases with no gene match: 9. CDR3 length equals 15 residues. From germline, CDR1 is MNHNS and CDR2 SASEGT. The CDR3 is CASRQRPGQGETQYF. DNA for the CDR3: TGTGCCAGCAGGCAAAGACCGGGACAGGGAGAGACCCAGTACTTC.

As for this clonotype: With a much larger clone just one base away, this may be a read error. This chain uses TRBV20-1 with TRBJ2-3; 10 bases align to TRBD1. Looked up from germline, CDR1 is DFQATT and CDR2 is SNEGSKA (reference sequence). The CDR3 has 15 residues. The DNA for the CDR3 is TGCGGATCATTGGGGACAGGGGATATCACAGATACGCGGTATTTT. This gives the protein CGSLGTGDITDTRYF.

The sample holds many counts of this clonotype. The CDR3 region is CAWSVGHSNEKLFF. CDR3 DNA sequence: TGTGCCTGGAGTGTGGGACATTCGAATGAAAAACTGTTTTTT. The gene calls are TRBV30 and TRBJ1-4; possible D gene TRBD1, 6 bases. The CDR3 is 14 residues long. Deletions cut 0 bases from V and 5 bases from J, with 10 bases between. The germline V gene encodes CDR1 GTSNPN and CDR2 SVGIG (reference sequence).

This clonotype was counted ten times or more. The rearrangement links TRBV29-1 to TRBJ2-7; D is uncertain. CDR3 length: 14 amino acids. Germline V gene lookup returns CDR1 SQVTM and CDR2 ANQGSEA. The germline V and J ends were trimmed by 2 bases and 4 bases, with 15 bases remaining between them. CDR3 in amino acids: CSVELTGRPYEQYF. The CDR3 coding sequence is TGCAGCGTTGAATTAACGGGCCGACCTTACGAGCAGTACTTC.